This TCR beta chain was captured by sequencing in a study of T cells in localized non-small cell lung cancer. Study conclusions and caveats: Among the top 100 tumor clones, a median about 52 appeared in adjacent lung. Multi-region tumor sequencing was not done, so intratumor heterogeneity could not be excluded. A higher density of T cells in blood coincided with extended overall survival.

Repertoires were generated with immunoSEQ multiplex PCR, while TCRdb's copy carries only in-frame clones and drops some. In the table there are 72,000 or so clones, roughly four fifths of which are singletons. The CDR3 is 16 amino acids. Germline CDR1 reads SGHAT; CDR2 reads FQNNGV. J lost 3 bases, V lost 2 bases, and 6 bases had no gene match. On this clone: The antigen remains undetermined.

The sequence was obtained from a female donor older than 55 with stage I lung adenocarcinoma. Sample: peripheral blood, taken before any cancer treatment. The genes are TRBV11-2 and TRBJ2-1, with 8 bases identical to TRBD2. CDR3 amino acids: CASSLLPGGDYNEQFF. The CDR3 region has the DNA TGTGCCAGCAGCTTACTCCCGGGAGGGGACTACAATGAGCAGTTCTTC.